These 17 T cell receptor beta chains were all obtained from the same sample, sequenced in a study of control samples from healthy donors and cancer patients. Clones were sequenced by immunoSEQ multiplex PCR, and TCRdb holds only the in-frame ones, with some missing. Among about 76,000 clones listed, around 90% were seen once. Sequenced input: PBMCs. These receptors were collected from a woman in her fifties or sixties with colorectal cancer.

V is TRBV24-1 and J is TRBJ1-2; D gene ambiguous. Germline V gene sequence: CDR1 KGHDR, CDR2 SFDVKD. Trimming pared 5 bases from V and 8 bases from J, leaving 14 bases between. This CDR3 comprises 13 residues. CDR3 sequence (DNA): TGTGCCACCAGTGCGTGGCTGGAACAGGGCTACACCTTC. Amino acid sequence: CATSAWLEQGYTF.

This chain links TRBV28 with TRBJ2-5; a weak D match, TRBD1 (6 bases). V dropped 9 bases and J dropped 1 base, with 18 bases sitting between them. This CDR3 region has 15 residues. Per germline, CDR1 MDHEN and CDR2 SYDVKM. CDR3 in DNA: TGTGCCAGTACAATCGAAACAGGGAGCCAAGAGACCCAGTACTTC. The encoded protein is CASTIETGSQETQYF.

The genes are TRBV10-1 and TRBJ1-1; weak D call: TRBD1 (6 bases). V lost 3 bases and J 1 base, leaving 12 bases between the germline ends. The CDR3 runs 15 residues. The germline CDR1 and CDR2 sequences are WNHNN and SYGVQD (reference sequence). Here the CDR3 reads CASSETGTPNTEAFF. As DNA, the CDR3 is TGCGCCAGCAGTGAAACCGGGACACCGAACACTGAAGCTTTCTTT.

The V gene is TRBV4-1, the J gene TRBJ2-5; the match to TRBD2 covers 9 bases. Germline-derived CDR1 and CDR2 are MGHRA and YSYEKL. This CDR3 comprises 17 residues. The trim removed 0 bases at V and 2 bases at J, leaving 7 bases unmatched. The CDR3 DNA reads TGCGCCAGCAGCCAAGAGCCCGTAGCGGGGGCTCAAGAGACCCAGTACTTC. It encodes CASSQEPVAGAQETQYF.

The V and J genes are TRBV18 and TRBJ2-6, with D perhaps matching TRBD1 (6 bases). The CDR3 loop spans 18 amino acids. V lost 0 bases and J 0 bases, leaving 12 bases between the germline ends. From germline, CDR1 is KGHSH and CDR2 LQKENI. The CDR3 sequence: CASSPPRTESSGANVLTF. Here the CDR3 DNA reads TGTGCCAGCTCACCACCGCGGACAGAAAGCTCTGGGGCCAACGTCCTGACTTTC.

This clone was seen a few times. This chain uses TRBV24-1 with TRBJ2-2; either TRBD1 or TRBD2 may fit D (5 bases each). There are 14 residues in the CDR3. Germline loops: CDR1 KGHDR, CDR2 SFDVKD. Trimming left V 6 bases short and J 4 bases short, with 11 bases between. DNA of the CDR3: TGTGCCACCAGTTTGCCAGGGAGCACCGGGGAGCTGTTTTTT. This translates into CATSLPGSTGELFF.

The genes are TRBV19 and TRBJ1-1, with D possibly matching TRBD1 (6 bases). This CDR3 comprises 15 residues. The V end was cut by 8 bases, the J end by 6 bases, with 22 bases between. Germline CDR1 LNHDA, CDR2 SQIVND (reference sequence). In DNA, the CDR3 is TGTGCCAGTGCCTACCCCGAGACAGGCCAGGCTGAAGCTTTCTTT. Protein sequence: CASAYPETGQAEAFF.

The rearrangement joins TRBV30 to TRBJ1-3; possible D gene TRBD1, 5 bases. The germline V and J ends were trimmed by 3 bases and 0 bases, with 15 bases remaining between them. The germline gives CDR1 GTSNPN, CDR2 SVGIG (reference sequence). The CDR3 has 16 amino acids. As DNA, the CDR3 is TGTGCCTGGAGGGTGCGGGGCGGATTCTCTGGAAACACCATATATTTT. It specifies CAWRVRGGFSGNTIYF.

The V call is TRBV7-9, the J call TRBJ2-2; D is unresolved. This CDR3 contains 14 residues. Germline assignment: CDR1 SEHNR and CDR2 FQNEAQ (reference sequence). V shed 4 bases and J shed 3 bases, with 9 bases lying between them. CDR3 coding DNA: TGTGCCAGCAGCTCGACCCTGGACACCGGGGAGCTGTTTTTT. As protein: CASSSTLDTGELFF.

The chain couples TRBV6-4 to TRBJ2-5, with no clear D. Trimming pared 4 bases from V and 2 bases from J, leaving 23 bases between. CDR1 and CDR2 (germline): MRHNA, SNTAGT. The CDR3 runs 18 residues. The CDR3 is CASSGSPLPGGPQETQYF. The CDR3 nucleotides read TGTGCCAGCAGTGGGTCGCCTCTTCCGGGTGGGCCTCAAGAGACCCAGTACTTC.

This clone was seen a single time. V gene TRBV25-1 combines with J gene TRBJ1-6, with a weak D call TRBD1 (6 bases). CDR1 and CDR2 (germline): MGHDK, SYGVNS. The CDR3 sequence is 15 residues long. V was pared by 4 bases and J by 3 bases, with 10 bases between. The CDR3 bases are TGTGCCAGCAGTGTGGGGGACAACTATAATTCACCCCTCCACTTT. Its translation is CASSVGDNYNSPLHF.

This sequence joins TRBV7-8 and TRBJ2-7; D is possibly TRBD1 or TRBD2 (5 bases each). Trimming shortened V by 5 bases and J by 5 bases, and 16 bases separated the two germline ends. This CDR3 comprises 14 residues. Germline assignment: CDR1 SGHVS and CDR2 FQNEAQ. The CDR3 region is CASSVGREFDEQYV. In nucleotides, the CDR3 is TGTGCCAGCAGCGTGGGACGGGAATTCGACGAGCAGTACGTC.

The V gene is TRBV5-1, the J gene TRBJ1-4; TRBD1 matches at 10 bases. The CDR3 length is 14 residues. The V gene end was trimmed by 4 bases and the J gene end by 8 bases; junction bases not matched to a gene: 5. CDR1 is SGHRS and CDR2 is YFSETQ in the germline V gene. The CDR3, as DNA: TGCGCCAGCAGCCCCGGGACAGGGGAGGAAAAACTGTTTTTT. It is translated as CASSPGTGEEKLFF.

The chain joins TRBV5-1 to TRBJ2-4; maybe TRBD1 (6 bases). This CDR3 contains 12 residues. The germline V gene encodes CDR1 SGHRS and CDR2 YFSETQ. V shed 4 bases and J shed 14 bases, with 16 bases lying between them. This CDR3 reads CASSTTDSKKYF. The CDR3, as DNA: TGCGCCAGCAGCACCACGGACAGTAAGAAGTACTTC.

The chain links TRBV18 to TRBJ1-5; D is possibly TRBD1 (5 bases). CDR3 length: 15 residues. Germline V gene sequence: CDR1 KGHSH, CDR2 LQKENI. The germline V and J ends were trimmed by 4 bases and 2 bases, with 12 bases remaining between them. The CDR3 protein is CASSLGASRNQPQHF. Written as DNA, the CDR3 is TGTGCCAGCTCACTAGGGGCCTCTCGCAATCAGCCCCAGCATTTT.

This rearrangement joins TRBV5-6 to TRBJ2-3; TRBD2 agrees at 8 bases. V trimming: 0 bases; J trimming: 2 bases; junction bases outside the gene matches: 8. Per the germline V gene, CDR1 is SGHDT and CDR2 is YYEEEE. CDR3 length equals 17 residues. Here the CDR3 reads CASSLDWGGGSTDTQYF. The CDR3 region has the DNA TGTGCCAGCAGCTTGGACTGGGGCGGGGGGTCCACAGATACGCAGTATTTT.

The chain combines TRBV2 with TRBJ2-1; tentatively, D is TRBD1 or TRBD2 (5 bases each). Germline V CDR1 and CDR2: SNHLY, FYNNEI. The CDR3 sequence is 13 residues long. V was clipped by 11 bases and J by 2 bases, with 13 bases between them. The CDR3, as DNA: TGTGCCTCCCAGGGACGGACCTACAATGAGCAGTTCTTC. As protein: CASQGRTYNEQFF.